The clone carrying this T cell receptor (beta chain) was recorded only once. This entry comes from a study of technical replicates of blood from a handful of donors. The V gene's germline CDR1 is KGHSH and CDR2 LQKENI. J gave up 6 bases and V 3 bases, and 5 bases lay outside the gene matches. The CDR3 runs 13 residues. Produced via immunoSEQ multiplex PCR; TCRdb's table is partial and in-frame only. Among some 81,000 clones, 91% were seen once, and the ten largest hold less than 0.3%. The V and J genes are TRBV18 and TRBJ2-7; 7 bases are shared with TRBD1. The specimen sequenced was T cells isolated from PBMCs. The TCR was taken from a human donor in good health. The CDR3 loop reads CASSPSDRAEQYF. The CDR3 nucleotides read TGTGCCAGCTCACCCTCTGACAGGGCCGAGCAGTACTTC.